The next 5 T cell receptor beta chains were all read from a single sample in a study of CD8+ T cells in alopecia areata (dated by TCRdb to the late 2010s). Libraries were built with the immunoSEQ multiplex PCR assay. For TCR sequencing, RNA was extracted from every sample and reverse transcribed into cDNA to serve as template. TCRdb holds this immuneACCESS table with in-frame rearrangements only. Some clones are missing; in checked studies, unresolved V genes explain under half, and the rest has no known cause. The sample contains about 110,000 clones, 55% to 70% of them found a single time. The ten largest clonotypes hold over 20% of the sample. Sequenced sample: NKG2D-low CD8+ T cells sorted from blood. The sample's cell subset or site label is to be understood as: sorted CD8+ NKG2D-low blood T cells. Receptors originate from a human donor with alopecia areata.

J is TRBJ2-4 and V is TRBV27, with 9 nucleotides matching TRBD1. Looked up from germline, CDR1 is MNHEY and CDR2 is SMNVEV (reference sequence). The CDR3 covers 14 residues. J gave up 15 bases and V 2 bases, and 11 bases lay outside the gene matches. Here the CDR3 DNA reads TGTGCCAGCAGTTTACACAAAACAGGGGGCTCTTTGTACTTC. Translated: CASSLHKTGGSLYF.

The chain uses TRBV29-1 and TRBJ1-2, with D possibly being TRBD1 (5 bases). In germline, CDR1 is SQVTM, CDR2 ANQGSEA. With 4 bases removed from V and 3 bases from J, the gap between germline ends came to 9 bases. The CDR3 extends over 12 amino acids. CDR3 bases: TGCAGCGTTGTGGGGGGGGACTATGGCTACACCTTC. This gives the protein CSVVGGDYGYTF.

The chain employs TRBV27 and TRBJ2-1, with D possibly matching TRBD1 (5 bases). V lost 6 bases and J lost 8, with 11 bases in between. This CDR3 has 12 amino acids. The germline CDR1 and CDR2 sequences are MNHEY and SMNVEV (reference sequence). The CDR3 bases are TGTGCCAGCAGGCACGACAGCTATGAGCAGTTCTTC. Translating gives CASRHDSYEQFF.

The chain uses TRBV27 and TRBJ2-7; the D gene is possibly TRBD2 (7 bases). The CDR3 extends over 15 amino acids. Germline V lookup: CDR1 MNHEY, CDR2 SMNVEV (reference sequence). V was trimmed by 3 bases and J by 5 bases, leaving 17 bases between them. The CDR3 DNA follows: TGTGCCAGCAGTTTTACGGGGGGCGCTCGGGACGAGCAGTACTTC. Translated, it gives CASSFTGGARDEQYF.

The table lists this clone with a few counts. The gene calls are TRBV4-1 and TRBJ2-1, with D possibly TRBD2 on 6 matching bases. Trimming cost V 10 bases and J 0 bases, with 7 bases left between them. Germline V gene data show CDR1 as MGHRA and CDR2 as YSYEKL. This CDR3 has 12 amino acids. DNA for the CDR3: TGCGCCACGACTAGCTCCTACAATGAGCAGTTCTTC. It is translated as CATTSSYNEQFF.